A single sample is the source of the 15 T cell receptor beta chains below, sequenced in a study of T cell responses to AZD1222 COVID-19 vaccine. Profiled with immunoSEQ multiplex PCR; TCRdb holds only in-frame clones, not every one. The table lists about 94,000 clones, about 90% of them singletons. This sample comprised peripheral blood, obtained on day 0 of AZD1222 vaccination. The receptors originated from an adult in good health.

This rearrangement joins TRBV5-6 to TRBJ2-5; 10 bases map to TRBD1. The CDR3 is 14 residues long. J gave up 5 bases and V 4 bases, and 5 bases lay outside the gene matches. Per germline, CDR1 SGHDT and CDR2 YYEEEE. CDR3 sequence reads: CASSPTGGGETQYF. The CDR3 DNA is TGTGCCAGCAGCCCGACAGGGGGCGGGGAGACCCAGTACTTC.

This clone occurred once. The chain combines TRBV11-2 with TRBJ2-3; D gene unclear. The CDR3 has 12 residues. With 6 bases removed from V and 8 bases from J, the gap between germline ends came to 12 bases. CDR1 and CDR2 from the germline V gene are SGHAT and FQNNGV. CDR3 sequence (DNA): TGTGCCAGCAGTTTGAGCGAGCCTACGCAGTATTTT. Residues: CASSLSEPTQYF.

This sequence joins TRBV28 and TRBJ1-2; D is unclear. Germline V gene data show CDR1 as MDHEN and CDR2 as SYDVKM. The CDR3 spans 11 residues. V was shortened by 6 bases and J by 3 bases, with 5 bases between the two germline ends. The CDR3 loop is CASRGYYGYTF. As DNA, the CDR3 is TGTGCCAGCAGGGGATACTATGGCTACACCTTC.

The chain's CDR3 is CASSRRGTSSGNTIYF. The CDR3 nucleotides are TGTGCCAGCAGCCGCCGGGGGACCTCCTCTGGAAACACCATATATTTT. The V call is TRBV13, the J call TRBJ1-3, with D tentatively TRBD1 (5 bases). Trimming removed 5 bases from V and 0 bases from J, with 14 bases in between. Germline V gene data show CDR1 as PRHDT and CDR2 as FYEKMQ (reference sequence). The CDR3 extends over 16 amino acids.

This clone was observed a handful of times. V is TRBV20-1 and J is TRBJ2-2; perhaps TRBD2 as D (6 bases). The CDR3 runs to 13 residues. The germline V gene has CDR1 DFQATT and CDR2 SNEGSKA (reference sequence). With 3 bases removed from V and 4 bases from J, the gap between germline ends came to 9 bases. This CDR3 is CSASPGVTGELFF. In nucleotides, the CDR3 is TGCAGTGCTAGTCCGGGGGTCACCGGGGAGCTGTTTTTT.

CDR3 in DNA: TGTGCCAGCAGTTACTCCACACCAACGCGCCAGCATTTT. Protein: CASSYSTPTRQHF. The chain uses TRBV6-2 or TRBV6-3 and TRBJ1-5; D remains unclear. The germline V gene encodes CDR1 MNHEY and CDR2 SVGEGT. The CDR3 loop spans 13 amino acids. V gave up 0 bases and J gave up 12 bases, with 12 bases separating them.

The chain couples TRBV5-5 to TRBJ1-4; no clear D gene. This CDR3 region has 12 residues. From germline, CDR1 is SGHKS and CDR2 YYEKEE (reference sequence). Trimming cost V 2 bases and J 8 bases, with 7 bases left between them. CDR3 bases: TGTGCCAGCAGCTTCACGGGGGAAAAACTGTTTTTT. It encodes CASSFTGEKLFF. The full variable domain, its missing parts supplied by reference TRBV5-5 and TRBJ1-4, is DAGVTQSPTHLIKTRGQQVTLRCSPISGHKSVSWYQQVLGQGPQFIFQYYEKEERGRGNFPDRFSARQFPNYSSELNVNALLLGDSALYLCASSFTGEKLFFGSGTQLSVL.

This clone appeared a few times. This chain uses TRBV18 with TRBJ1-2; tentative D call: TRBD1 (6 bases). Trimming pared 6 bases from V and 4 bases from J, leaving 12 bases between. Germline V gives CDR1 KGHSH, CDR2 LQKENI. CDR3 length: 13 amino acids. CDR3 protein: CASSVGDTYGYTF. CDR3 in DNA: TGTGCCAGCTCTGTAGGGGACACCTATGGCTACACCTTC.

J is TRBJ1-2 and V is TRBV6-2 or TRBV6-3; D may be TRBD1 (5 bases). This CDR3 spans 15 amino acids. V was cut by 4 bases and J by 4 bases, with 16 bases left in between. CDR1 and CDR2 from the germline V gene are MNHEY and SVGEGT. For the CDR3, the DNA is TGTGCCAGCAGTTCCCAGGGTTTTGGAGGCTATGGCTACACCTTC. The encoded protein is CASSSQGFGGYGYTF.

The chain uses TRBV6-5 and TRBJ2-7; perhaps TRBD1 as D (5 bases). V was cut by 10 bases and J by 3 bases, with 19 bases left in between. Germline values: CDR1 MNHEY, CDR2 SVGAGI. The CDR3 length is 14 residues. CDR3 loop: CATKDIGEVYEQYF. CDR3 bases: TGTGCCACCAAGGACATCGGTGAGGTCTACGAGCAGTACTTC.

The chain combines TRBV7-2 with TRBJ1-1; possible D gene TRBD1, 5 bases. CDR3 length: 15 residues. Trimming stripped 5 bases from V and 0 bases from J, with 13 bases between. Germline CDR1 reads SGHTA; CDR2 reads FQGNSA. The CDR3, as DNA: TGTGCCAGCAGCCCCCGCGGGGGGATGAACACTGAAGCTTTCTTT. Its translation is CASSPRGGMNTEAFF. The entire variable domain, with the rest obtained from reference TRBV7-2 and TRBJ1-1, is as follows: GAGVSQSPSNKVTEKGKDVELRCDPISGHTALYWYRQSLGQGLEFLIYFQGNSAPDKSGLPSDRFSAERTGGSVSTLTIQRTQQEDSAVYLCASSPRGGMNTEAFFGQGTRLTVV.

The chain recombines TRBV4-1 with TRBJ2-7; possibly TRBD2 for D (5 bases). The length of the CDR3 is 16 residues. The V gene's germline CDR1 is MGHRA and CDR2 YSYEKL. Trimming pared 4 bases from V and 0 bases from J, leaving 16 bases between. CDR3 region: CASSLTGVPSSYEQYF. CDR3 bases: TGCGCCAGCAGCCTCACCGGGGTCCCGAGCTCCTACGAGCAGTACTTC.

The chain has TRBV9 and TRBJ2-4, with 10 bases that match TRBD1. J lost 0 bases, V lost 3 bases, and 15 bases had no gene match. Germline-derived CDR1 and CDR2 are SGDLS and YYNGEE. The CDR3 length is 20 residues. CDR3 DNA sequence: TGTGCCAGCAGCGACAACCCCGGGACAGGGGCCCTCGTAGCCAAAAACATTCAGTACTTC. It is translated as CASSDNPGTGALVAKNIQYF. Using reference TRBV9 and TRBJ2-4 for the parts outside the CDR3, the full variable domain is DSGVTQTPKHLITATGQRVTLRCSPRSGDLSVYWYQQSLDQGLQFLIQYYNGEERAKGNILERFSAQQFPDLHSELNLSSLELGDSALYFCASSDNPGTGALVAKNIQYFGAGTRLSVL.

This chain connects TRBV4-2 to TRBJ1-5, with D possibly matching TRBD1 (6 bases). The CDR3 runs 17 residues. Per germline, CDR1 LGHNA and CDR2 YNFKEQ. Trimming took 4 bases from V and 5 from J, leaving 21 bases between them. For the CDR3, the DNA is TGTGCCAGCAGCCTCGACCTCCGCAGGGGTGAGGATCAGCCCCAGCATTTT. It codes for CASSLDLRRGEDQPQHF.

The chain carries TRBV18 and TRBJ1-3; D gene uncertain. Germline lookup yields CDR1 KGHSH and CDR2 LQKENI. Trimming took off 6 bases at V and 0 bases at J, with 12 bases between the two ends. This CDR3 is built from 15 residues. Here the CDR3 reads CASSPQVNSGNTIYF. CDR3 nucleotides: TGTGCCAGCTCGCCCCAGGTGAACTCTGGAAACACCATATATTTT.